These T cell receptor beta chains were read from a single sample in a study of blood T cells in healthy people across ages. One entry per CDR3 protein, called by TCRdb with MiXCR from the 5' RACE reads. The data show about 800,000 distinct CDR3 sequences, around a quarter seen once. These same data were also listed under a study on T cells of mothers and their children.

The sample consisted of blood. These receptors were obtained from a boy between 10 and 17 years old in good health. CDR3s include the opening cysteine and the closing phenylalanine or tryptophan. Each record gives: V gene, J gene, D gene, clone size, CDR3 protein, CDR3 DNA. D genes are given only for firm matches. Size tells how often a clone was seen (once, few, many) or the class of an expanded clone, and some rows leave it out.

v_gene: TRBV18; j_gene: TRBJ2-3; d_gene: .; abundance: few; CDR3aa: CASSPPWGSDTQYF; CDR3nt: TGTGCCAGCTCACCACCGTGGGGTTCAGATACGCAGTATTTT
v_gene: TRBV6-5; j_gene: TRBJ1-2; d_gene: .; abundance: few; CDR3aa: CASSYATGNYGYTF; CDR3nt: TGTGCCAGCAGTTACGCCACAGGGAACTATGGCTACACCTTC
v_gene: TRBV4-2; j_gene: TRBJ2-5; d_gene: TRBD2; abundance: .; CDR3aa: CASSQGSGNLAQYF; CDR3nt: TGTGCCAGCAGCCAAGGTAGCGGGAATTTGGCCCAGTACTTC
v_gene: TRBV4-3; j_gene: TRBJ1-2; d_gene: .; abundance: .; CDR3aa: CASSQDRGGNYGYTF; CDR3nt: TGCGCCAGCAGCCAAGATCGTGGGGGAAACTATGGCTACACCTTC
v_gene: TRBV20-1; j_gene: TRBJ2-5; d_gene: .; abundance: few; CDR3aa: CSARDPLGLEQETQYF; CDR3nt: TGCAGTGCTAGAGACCCCCTGGGGCTAGAGCAAGAGACCCAGTACTTC
v_gene: TRBV6-2/TRBV6-3; j_gene: TRBJ2-2; d_gene: .; abundance: .; CDR3aa: CASSSEQGGTGELFF; CDR3nt: TGTGCCAGCAGCTCCGAACAAGGGGGCACCGGGGAGCTGTTTTTT
v_gene: TRBV9; j_gene: TRBJ2-2; d_gene: TRBD1; abundance: .; CDR3aa: CASSVGRDRELTGELFF; CDR3nt: TGTGCCAGCAGCGTGGGCCGGGACAGGGAGTTAACCGGGGAGCTGTTTTTT
v_gene: TRBV5-1; j_gene: TRBJ2-6; d_gene: .; abundance: many; CDR3aa: CASSLRAGANVLTF; CDR3nt: TGCGCCAGCAGCTTAAGGGCAGGGGCCAACGTCCTGACTTTC
v_gene: TRBV12-3/TRBV12-4; j_gene: TRBJ2-1; d_gene: TRBD1; abundance: .; CDR3aa: CASSRDRGLNEQFF; CDR3nt: TGTGCCAGCAGCCGGGACAGGGGGCTCAATGAGCAGTTCTTC
v_gene: TRBV28; j_gene: TRBJ1-5; d_gene: TRBD1; abundance: .; CDR3aa: CASRGGTGNQPQHF; CDR3nt: TGTGCCAGCAGAGGAGGGACAGGGAATCAGCCCCAGCATTTT
v_gene: TRBV29-1; j_gene: TRBJ1-2; d_gene: .; abundance: many; CDR3aa: CSVGSRSGYTF; CDR3nt: TGCAGCGTTGGGTCTCGGAGTGGCTACACCTTC
v_gene: TRBV9; j_gene: TRBJ2-1; d_gene: TRBD1; abundance: .; CDR3aa: CASSVQGDNEQFF; CDR3nt: TGTGCCAGCAGCGTACAGGGGGACAATGAGCAGTTCTTC
v_gene: TRBV4-1; j_gene: TRBJ2-6; d_gene: TRBD1; abundance: .; CDR3aa: CASSQQGAGANVLTF; CDR3nt: TGCGCCAGCAGCCAACAGGGGGCTGGGGCCAACGTCCTGACTTTC
v_gene: TRBV28; j_gene: TRBJ2-1; d_gene: TRBD2; abundance: .; CDR3aa: CASSFRAGGINEQFF; CDR3nt: TGTGCCAGCAGTTTTCGAGCGGGAGGGATCAATGAGCAGTTCTTC
v_gene: TRBV4-3; j_gene: TRBJ2-7; d_gene: TRBD2; abundance: .; CDR3aa: CASSPGPSSGSYEQYF; CDR3nt: TGCGCCAGCAGCCCGGGACCATCTAGCGGGAGCTACGAGCAGTACTTC
v_gene: TRBV9; j_gene: TRBJ2-7; d_gene: TRBD2; abundance: .; CDR3aa: CASSLDLAGGLYEQYF; CDR3nt: TGTGCCAGCAGCTTGGACCTAGCGGGAGGGTTGTACGAGCAGTACTTC
v_gene: TRBV7-2; j_gene: TRBJ2-1; d_gene: TRBD2; abundance: few; CDR3aa: CASSLAGLASEQFF; CDR3nt: TGTGCCAGCAGCTTAGCGGGACTAGCGAGTGAGCAGTTCTTC
v_gene: TRBV7-2; j_gene: TRBJ1-6; d_gene: .; abundance: few; CDR3aa: CASSLFGTANNSPLHF; CDR3nt: TGTGCCAGCAGCTTATTTGGGACCGCCAATAATTCACCCCTCCACTTT
v_gene: TRBV7-2; j_gene: TRBJ2-7; d_gene: .; abundance: .; CDR3aa: CASVGTLSYEQYF; CDR3nt: TGTGCCAGCGTGGGGACACTATCCTACGAGCAGTACTTC
v_gene: TRBV28; j_gene: TRBJ1-2; d_gene: .; abundance: few; CDR3aa: CASSSASNYGYTF; CDR3nt: TGTGCCAGCAGTTCTGCCAGTAACTATGGCTACACCTTC
v_gene: TRBV4-3; j_gene: TRBJ2-7; d_gene: TRBD1; abundance: few; CDR3aa: CASSHDVGTAYEQYF; CDR3nt: TGCGCCAGCAGCCACGACGTCGGGACAGCCTACGAGCAGTACTTC
v_gene: TRBV2; j_gene: TRBJ2-1; d_gene: .; abundance: few; CDR3aa: CASSDRRSYNEQFF; CDR3nt: TGTGCCAGCAGTGACAGGCGTTCCTACAATGAGCAGTTCTTC
v_gene: TRBV9; j_gene: TRBJ1-2; d_gene: .; abundance: few; CDR3aa: CASSVLGTLTTNYGYTF; CDR3nt: TGTGCCAGCAGCGTACTCGGGACACTAACGACTAACTATGGCTACACCTTC
v_gene: TRBV6-5; j_gene: TRBJ2-3; d_gene: .; abundance: .; CDR3aa: CASSPLTPRTDTQYF; CDR3nt: TGTGCCAGCAGCCCCCTAACACCCCGCACAGATACGCAGTATTTT
v_gene: TRBV6-2/TRBV6-3; j_gene: TRBJ2-7; d_gene: TRBD1; abundance: .; CDR3aa: CASGKRDRTGEQYF; CDR3nt: TGTGCCAGCGGAAAGAGGGACAGGACGGGGGAGCAGTACTTC
v_gene: TRBV7-9; j_gene: TRBJ2-7; d_gene: .; abundance: many; CDR3aa: CASSLGGVYEQYF; CDR3nt: TGTGCCAGCAGTTTGGGGGGAGTCTACGAGCAGTACTTC
v_gene: TRBV15; j_gene: TRBJ1-5; d_gene: .; abundance: few; CDR3aa: CATSGGERHLNQPQHF; CDR3nt: TGTGCCACCAGCGGGGGGGAGCGACACCTCAATCAGCCCCAGCATTTT
v_gene: TRBV12-5; j_gene: TRBJ1-1; d_gene: .; abundance: .; CDR3aa: CASAQGLNTEAFF; CDR3nt: TGTGCTAGTGCCCAGGGACTGAACACTGAAGCTTTCTTT
v_gene: TRBV28; j_gene: TRBJ2-3; d_gene: TRBD1; abundance: few; CDR3aa: CASSLFRGTGGDTQYF; CDR3nt: TGTGCCAGCAGTTTATTCCGCGGGACAGGAGGGGATACGCAGTATTTT
v_gene: TRBV7-3; j_gene: TRBJ2-5; d_gene: .; abundance: .; CDR3aa: CASSHGPGEDGETQYF; CDR3nt: TGTGCCAGCAGCCACGGCCCAGGGGAGGATGGCGAGACCCAGTACTTC
v_gene: TRBV28; j_gene: TRBJ1-4; d_gene: .; abundance: .; CDR3aa: CASSPGRSNEKLFF; CDR3nt: TGTGCCAGCAGTCCGGGACGGAGTAATGAAAAACTGTTTTTT
v_gene: TRBV28; j_gene: TRBJ2-5; d_gene: TRBD2; abundance: .; CDR3aa: CASSLPGLAGSETQYF; CDR3nt: TGTGCCAGCAGTTTACCGGGACTAGCGGGATCGGAGACCCAGTACTTC
v_gene: TRBV6-1; j_gene: TRBJ2-7; d_gene: TRBD1; abundance: .; CDR3aa: CASRGTGEIYEQYF; CDR3nt: TGTGCCAGCAGGGGGACAGGGGAAATCTACGAGCAGTACTTC
v_gene: TRBV28; j_gene: TRBJ1-1; d_gene: .; abundance: few; CDR3aa: CASSLSFGNEAFF; CDR3nt: TGTGCCAGCAGTTTATCGTTCGGAAATGAAGCTTTCTTT
v_gene: TRBV12-3/TRBV12-4; j_gene: TRBJ1-2; d_gene: .; abundance: few; CDR3aa: CASSLKGIGYTF; CDR3nt: TGTGCCAGCAGTTTAAAAGGGATTGGCTACACCTTC
v_gene: TRBV18; j_gene: TRBJ2-7; d_gene: .; abundance: .; CDR3aa: CASSGDWVDEQYF; CDR3nt: TGTGCCAGCTCCGGGGACTGGGTAGACGAGCAGTACTTC
v_gene: TRBV5-6; j_gene: TRBJ2-4; d_gene: TRBD2; abundance: .; CDR3aa: CASSPTGGIQYF; CDR3nt: TGTGCCAGCAGCCCCACGGGAGGCATTCAGTACTTC
v_gene: TRBV29-1; j_gene: TRBJ2-1; d_gene: .; abundance: .; CDR3aa: CSVLHGGPVEQFF; CDR3nt: TGCAGCGTTTTACACGGGGGCCCTGTTGAGCAGTTCTTC
v_gene: TRBV12-3/TRBV12-4; j_gene: TRBJ1-4; d_gene: .; abundance: few; CDR3aa: CASSRDVNEKLFF; CDR3nt: TGTGCCAGCAGCCGGGACGTGAATGAAAAACTGTTTTTT
v_gene: TRBV12-3/TRBV12-4; j_gene: TRBJ2-5; d_gene: TRBD1; abundance: few; CDR3aa: CASSRGQGESPETQYF; CDR3nt: TGTGCCAGCAGCCGAGGACAGGGGGAAAGTCCGGAGACCCAGTACTTC
v_gene: TRBV7-6; j_gene: TRBJ1-2; d_gene: TRBD1; abundance: .; CDR3aa: CASSLEPSGQGFGYTF; CDR3nt: TGTGCCAGCAGCCTGGAACCTTCGGGACAGGGATTTGGCTACACCTTC
v_gene: TRBV7-9; j_gene: TRBJ1-4; d_gene: .; abundance: .; CDR3aa: CASSFIPQGTNEKLFF; CDR3nt: TGTGCCAGCAGCTTTATTCCACAGGGAACTAATGAAAAACTGTTTTTT
v_gene: TRBV7-8; j_gene: TRBJ2-5; d_gene: TRBD1; abundance: .; CDR3aa: CAVGQGRETQYF; CDR3nt: TGTGCGGTCGGACAGGGGCGGGAGACCCAGTACTTC
v_gene: TRBV20-1; j_gene: TRBJ2-5; d_gene: TRBD2; abundance: .; CDR3aa: CSARMIAGAPSGTQYF; CDR3nt: TGCAGTGCCCGGATGATAGCGGGAGCCCCGTCCGGGACCCAGTACTTC
v_gene: TRBV4-3; j_gene: TRBJ2-7; d_gene: .; abundance: .; CDR3aa: CASSQEAGKHEQYF; CDR3nt: TGCGCCAGCAGCCAAGAAGCAGGGAAACACGAGCAGTACTTC
v_gene: TRBV9; j_gene: TRBJ2-1; d_gene: .; abundance: .; CDR3aa: CASSPLGGDRNEQFF; CDR3nt: TGTGCCAGCAGCCCCCTTGGCGGAGACCGCAATGAGCAGTTCTTC
v_gene: TRBV20-1; j_gene: TRBJ1-4; d_gene: .; abundance: .; CDR3aa: CSARHILHEKLFF; CDR3nt: TGCAGTGCTAGACACATTCTCCATGAAAAACTGTTTTTT
v_gene: TRBV7-2; j_gene: TRBJ1-2; d_gene: .; abundance: .; CDR3aa: CASSLAPMYGYTF; CDR3nt: TGTGCCAGCAGCTTAGCACCAATGTATGGCTACACCTTC
v_gene: TRBV28; j_gene: TRBJ2-1; d_gene: .; abundance: .; CDR3aa: CASSPRDGDEQFF; CDR3nt: TGTGCCAGCAGTCCCCGGGACGGTGATGAGCAGTTCTTC
v_gene: TRBV5-1; j_gene: TRBJ2-1; d_gene: .; abundance: few; CDR3aa: CASSLVRNGYNEQFF; CDR3nt: TGCGCCAGCAGCTTGGTACGAAATGGATACAATGAGCAGTTCTTC
v_gene: TRBV25-1; j_gene: TRBJ2-5; d_gene: TRBD1; abundance: .; CDR3aa: CASRVDRGLGERFF; CDR3nt: TGTGCCAGCAGGGTGGACAGGGGGCTTGGTGAGCGGTTCTTC